Detailed here is one TCR beta chain. This entry belongs to a study of blood T cell repertoires in COVID-19. The repertoire was sequenced with immunoSEQ multiplex PCR; TCRdb's copy has only in-frame clones and lacks some. The sample records over 200,000 clones, under 85% being singletons. Germline CDR1 is LGHDT and CDR2 is YNNKEL (reference sequence). This CDR3 region has 16 residues. Deletions cut 4 bases from V and 0 bases from J, with 13 bases between. The chain joins TRBV3-1 (or the pseudogene TRBV3-2) to TRBJ1-3; maybe TRBD1 (6 bases). Sequenced material: PBMCs or T cells enriched from blood (not recorded which). The TCR was taken from a man aged 55 to 70 who had recovered from COVID-19. The CDR3 protein is CASSRTQGSSGNTIYF. CDR3 in DNA: TGTGCCAGCAGCCGCACCCAGGGGAGCTCTGGAAACACCATATATTTT.